This is a list of T cell receptor beta chains from one sample in a study of T cells in localized non-small cell lung cancer. Using immunoSEQ multiplex PCR, the repertoire was profiled, and TCRdb retains in-frame clones only, with some absent. The sample holds under 20,000 clones, about 88% seen once. The material sequenced was peripheral blood, taken before any cancer treatment. The source is a female donor of 60 years or more with stage III squamous cell lung carcinoma. Both conserved end residues are part of each CDR3. Each record gives: CDR3 protein, CDR3 DNA, V gene, J gene, clone size, D gene. The D gene is left open where the match is weak. A row's size may be missing; if present it is once, few, many or a size class.

CDR3 protein: CASSSRVGYVQYF
CDR3 DNA: TGTGCCAGCAGTTCCAGGGTTGGCTATGTGCAGTACTTC
V gene: TRBV27
J gene: TRBJ2-7
clone size: NA
D gene: NA

CDR3 protein: CASSLSRGAGNTIYF
CDR3 DNA: TGTGCCAGCAGTTTATCCAGGGGCGCGGGAAACACCATATATTTT
V gene: TRBV27
J gene: TRBJ1-3
clone size: NA
D gene: NA

CDR3 protein: CASSLATSGGYNEQFF
CDR3 DNA: TGCGCCAGCAGCTTAGCCACTAGCGGGGGATACAATGAGCAGTTCTTC
V gene: TRBV5-1
J gene: TRBJ2-1
clone size: NA
D gene: TRBD2

CDR3 protein: CASSPLGLLAGGGELFF
CDR3 DNA: TGTGCCAGCAGCCCACTGGGACTATTAGCGGGGGGCGGGGAGCTGTTTTTT
V gene: TRBV4-2
J gene: TRBJ2-2
clone size: NA
D gene: TRBD2

CDR3 protein: CSRARVNSPLHF
CDR3 DNA: TGCAGCCGAGCCCGGGTTAATTCACCCCTCCACTTT
V gene: TRBV29-1
J gene: TRBJ1-6
clone size: once
D gene: NA

CDR3 protein: CASSSGPAHEQYF
CDR3 DNA: TGCGCCAGCAGCTCGGGGCCAGCCCACGAGCAGTACTTC
V gene: TRBV5-1
J gene: TRBJ2-7
clone size: NA
D gene: NA

CDR3 protein: CASSVVMGQNTEAFF
CDR3 DNA: TGTGCCAGCAGCGTAGTCATGGGCCAGAACACTGAAGCTTTCTTT
V gene: TRBV9
J gene: TRBJ1-1
clone size: NA
D gene: NA

CDR3 protein: CASSAREQGATQYF
CDR3 DNA: TGTGCCAGCAGTGCCCGGGAACAAGGGGCGACCCAGTACTTC
V gene: TRBV6-1
J gene: TRBJ2-5
clone size: NA
D gene: NA

CDR3 protein: CASSLYFHSSYNEQFF
CDR3 DNA: TGTGCCAGCAGCTTATACTTTCATAGCTCCTACAATGAGCAGTTCTTC
V gene: TRBV7-9
J gene: TRBJ2-1
clone size: NA
D gene: NA

CDR3 protein: CASSLGAGGAHNEQFF
CDR3 DNA: TGTGCCAGCAGCTTGGGGGCGGGGGGCGCCCACAATGAGCAGTTCTTC
V gene: TRBV5-6
J gene: TRBJ2-1
clone size: few
D gene: TRBD2

CDR3 protein: CATLSGANVLTF
CDR3 DNA: TGTGCCACCCTGTCTGGGGCCAACGTCCTGACTTTC
V gene: TRBV6-1
J gene: TRBJ2-6
clone size: NA
D gene: NA

CDR3 protein: CASSLGYTGAEAFF
CDR3 DNA: TGTGCCAGCAGCTTAGGATACACAGGGGCTGAAGCTTTCTTT
V gene: TRBV7-9
J gene: TRBJ1-1
clone size: once
D gene: TRBD1

CDR3 protein: CASQIGSKQFF
CDR3 DNA: TGTGCCAGTCAGATAGGGTCAAAGCAGTTCTTC
V gene: TRBV28
J gene: TRBJ2-1
clone size: NA
D gene: NA

CDR3 protein: CAWSAKGGNQPQHF
CDR3 DNA: TGTGCCTGGAGTGCCAAGGGTGGCAATCAGCCCCAGCATTTT
V gene: TRBV30
J gene: TRBJ1-5
clone size: once
D gene: NA

CDR3 protein: CASSLLAGAYEQYF
CDR3 DNA: TGTGCCAGCAGCTTGCTAGCGGGAGCCTACGAGCAGTACTTC
V gene: TRBV5-6
J gene: TRBJ2-7
clone size: NA
D gene: TRBD2

CDR3 protein: CASSLSSGANVLTF
CDR3 DNA: TGTGCCAGCAGCTTAAGCTCTGGGGCCAACGTCCTGACTTTC
V gene: TRBV7-2
J gene: TRBJ2-6
clone size: NA
D gene: NA

CDR3 protein: CASSQAARGSFWAFF
CDR3 DNA: TGCGCCAGCAGCCAAGCCGCCAGGGGAAGTTTCTGGGCTTTCTTT
V gene: TRBV4-1
J gene: TRBJ1-1
clone size: NA
D gene: NA

CDR3 protein: CASSPGWTGNMQFF
CDR3 DNA: TGTGCCAGCAGCCCCGGTTGGACAGGGAATATGCAGTTCTTC
V gene: TRBV11-2
J gene: TRBJ2-1
clone size: NA
D gene: TRBD1

CDR3 protein: CASSSPSGGGNEQFF
CDR3 DNA: TGTGCCAGCAGCTCCCCTAGCGGGGGAGGGAATGAGCAGTTCTTC
V gene: TRBV5-4
J gene: TRBJ2-1
clone size: NA
D gene: TRBD2

CDR3 protein: CASRPGHEYYGYTF
CDR3 DNA: TGTGCCAGCAGACCGGGACACGAATACTATGGCTACACCTTC
V gene: TRBV27
J gene: TRBJ1-2
clone size: NA
D gene: NA

CDR3 protein: CASSQPGTARRNEQYF
CDR3 DNA: TGTGCCAGCAGCCAACCCGGGACAGCCCGTCGAAACGAGCAGTACTTC
V gene: TRBV28
J gene: TRBJ2-7
clone size: NA
D gene: TRBD1

CDR3 protein: CASSWEGHSSYEQYF
CDR3 DNA: TGCGCCAGCAGCTGGGAAGGCCATTCCTCCTACGAGCAGTACTTC
V gene: TRBV5-1
J gene: TRBJ2-7
clone size: NA
D gene: NA

CDR3 protein: CAISERGQAYEQYF
CDR3 DNA: TGTGCCATCAGTGAGAGGGGACAGGCCTACGAGCAGTACTTC
V gene: TRBV10-3
J gene: TRBJ2-7
clone size: NA
D gene: TRBD1

CDR3 protein: CAWSGGGRETQYF
CDR3 DNA: TGTGCCTGGAGTGGGGGAGGAAGGGAGACCCAGTACTTC
V gene: TRBV30
J gene: TRBJ2-5
clone size: NA
D gene: NA

CDR3 protein: CASSQDWYGGVTGELFF
CDR3 DNA: TGTGCCAGCAGCCAAGATTGGTATGGGGGGGTCACCGGGGAGCTGTTTTTT
V gene: TRBV4-2
J gene: TRBJ2-2
clone size: once
D gene: TRBD2

CDR3 protein: CASSPLGGTYEQYF
CDR3 DNA: TGCGCCAGCAGCCCCCTCGGGGGCACCTACGAGCAGTACTTC
V gene: TRBV5-1
J gene: TRBJ2-7
clone size: once
D gene: NA

CDR3 protein: CASSFLTGEGGYTF
CDR3 DNA: TGCGCCAGCAGCTTCTTAACAGGGGAGGGTGGCTACACCTTC
V gene: TRBV5-1
J gene: TRBJ1-2
clone size: NA
D gene: TRBD1

CDR3 protein: CASSQESVDIYSGANVLTF
CDR3 DNA: TGCGCCAGCAGCCAAGAGTCGGTCGATATATACTCTGGGGCCAACGTCCTGACTTTC
V gene: TRBV4-1
J gene: TRBJ2-6
clone size: NA
D gene: NA

CDR3 protein: CASSLALPPSGLSYNEQFF
CDR3 DNA: TGTGCCAGCAGCTTAGCGCTACCTCCGTCCGGACTTTCCTACAATGAGCAGTTCTTC
V gene: TRBV7-6
J gene: TRBJ2-1
clone size: few
D gene: NA

CDR3 protein: CASSDRVMGYQPQHF
CDR3 DNA: TGTGCCAGCAGTGATAGGGTAATGGGATATCAGCCCCAGCATTTT
V gene: TRBV6-1
J gene: TRBJ1-5
clone size: NA
D gene: NA

CDR3 protein: CASSSIQPGANVLTF
CDR3 DNA: TGTGCCAGCAGCTCGATCCAACCAGGGGCCAACGTCCTGACTTTC
V gene: TRBV7-9
J gene: TRBJ2-6
clone size: few
D gene: NA

CDR3 protein: CASSFSGTTSYNEQFF
CDR3 DNA: TGTGCCAGCAGCTTCTCCGGGACTACCTCCTACAATGAGCAGTTCTTC
V gene: TRBV9
J gene: TRBJ2-1
clone size: NA
D gene: TRBD2

CDR3 protein: CASSLGQGLYNEQFF
CDR3 DNA: TGTGCCAGCAGCTTGGGGCAGGGACTTTACAATGAGCAGTTCTTC
V gene: TRBV5-6
J gene: TRBJ2-1
clone size: NA
D gene: NA